Listed here are 20 T cell receptor beta chains from one sample, sequenced in a study of vaccination effects on CD4 cells after COVID-19. These receptors are not linked to any known antigen. TCRdb's copy holds only in-frame clones and misses some; the assay was immunoSEQ multiplex PCR. The data show around 49,000 clones, with 72% seen just once and roughly a tenth held by the top ten. The culture ran for approximately nine days before CD4+ T cells were isolated. Two-dose BNT162b2 or mRNA-1273 vaccination was given to participants. The material sequenced was CD4+ T cells from PBMCs cultured without peptide, taken after COVID-19 vaccination. These receptors were obtained from a human donor who received a COVID-19 vaccine.

This rearrangement joins TRBV30 to TRBJ2-5; D is tentatively TRBD1 or TRBD2 (5 bases each). The CDR3 sequence is 13 residues long. Germline V lookup: CDR1 GTSNPN, CDR2 SVGIG (reference sequence). V shed 2 bases and J shed 7 bases, with 14 bases lying between them. CDR3 in amino acids: CAWSIYGDATQYF. The CDR3 nucleotides are TGTGCCTGGAGTATTTACGGGGACGCGACCCAGTACTTC.

The CDR3 bases are TGCGCCAGCAGCTTTAGCGGAAGCACAGATACGCAGTATTTT. It encodes CASSFSGSTDTQYF. The genes are TRBV5-1 and TRBJ2-3, with a tentative D call TRBD2 (6 bases). V gave up 2 bases and J gave up 0 bases, with 7 bases separating them. Germline CDR1 is SGHRS and CDR2 is YFSETQ. The CDR3 extends over 14 amino acids.

This chain uses TRBV12-5 with TRBJ1-1, with D tentatively TRBD1 (5 bases). Germline CDR1 reads LGHNT; CDR2 reads FRNRAP. The CDR3 is 16 residues long. V lost 0 bases and J lost 5, with 16 bases in between. CDR3 in amino acids: CASGLVVGREGTEAFF. CDR3 coding DNA: TGTGCTAGTGGTTTGGTGGTCGGCAGGGAAGGAACTGAAGCTTTCTTT.

There are a few counts of this clone. CDR3 coding DNA: TGTGCCAGCAGTGAAGGCGGGGACCCATACAATGAGCAGTTCTTC. This translates into CASSEGGDPYNEQFF. V usage is TRBV25-1 and J usage is TRBJ2-1; a weak D match, TRBD2 (6 bases). The CDR3 length is 15 residues. V was trimmed by 2 bases and J by 4 bases, leaving 12 bases between them. CDR1 is MGHDK, CDR2 SYGVNS, per germline.

DNA of the CDR3: TGTGCCAGCATGGGGGACGAGGGGCAAGCTTTCTTT. This gives the protein CASMGDEGQAFF. The chain combines TRBV6-5 with TRBJ1-1; the D gene is possibly TRBD1 (5 bases). Germline CDR1 reads MNHEY; CDR2 reads SVGAGI. Trimming stripped 7 bases from V and 9 bases from J, with 15 bases between. The CDR3 has 12 amino acids.

The chain carries TRBV2 and TRBJ1-2; a possible D gene is TRBD1 (5 bases). The V end lost 6 bases, the J end lost 2 bases, and 13 bases lay between the germline ends. This CDR3 comprises 14 residues. Germline loops: CDR1 SNHLY, CDR2 FYNNEI. This CDR3 is CASRGDPINYGYTF. The CDR3 DNA reads TGTGCCAGCAGGGGGGACCCCATAAACTATGGCTACACCTTC.

This clone was recorded a few times. The chain couples TRBV11-3 to TRBJ2-2; unclear D gene. This CDR3 has 19 residues. Trimming took 0 bases from V and 5 from J, leaving 22 bases between them. In germline, CDR1 is SGHNT, CDR2 YENEEA. CDR3 bases: TGTGCCAGCAGCTTAGAGCGAGGCGGAAGTCAGTGGGTGACCGGGGAGCTGTTTTTT. Translated: CASSLERGGSQWVTGELFF.

This chain joins TRBV12-5 and TRBJ1-3; the D is unclear. The germline V gene encodes CDR1 LGHNT and CDR2 FRNRAP. There are 15 residues in the CDR3. Between the trimmed V and J ends, which lost 0 bases and 0 bases, there was a span of 6 bases. CDR3: CASGLVLSSGNTIYF. The CDR3 region has the DNA TGTGCTAGTGGTTTGGTACTCAGCTCTGGAAACACCATATATTTT.

The J gene is TRBJ1-1, the V gene TRBV5-1, with 10 nucleotides matching TRBD1. Germline values: CDR1 SGHRS, CDR2 YFSETQ. This CDR3 has 14 amino acids. Germline trimming cut 9 bases from V and 5 bases from J; bases unmatched to any gene: 10. CDR3 bases: TGCGCCACCGGGACAGGGGAGGTTTTTACTGAAGCTTTCTTT. Translating gives CATGTGEVFTEAFF.

The rearrangement uses TRBV6-5 and TRBJ1-6; D is undetermined. The V and J ends lost 7 bases and 5 bases respectively, with 12 bases between them. The CDR3 spans 14 residues. CDR1 MNHEY and CDR2 SVGAGI come from the germline V gene. CDR3 amino acids: CASNAGPNNSPLHF. CDR3 sequence (DNA): TGTGCCAGCAATGCAGGACCCAATAATTCACCCCTCCACTTT.

This clone was picked up a small number of times. The chain links TRBV7-9 to TRBJ2-1; D not certain. This CDR3 contains 13 residues. Looked up from germline, CDR1 is SEHNR and CDR2 is FQNEAQ (reference sequence). V was shortened by 1 base and J by 10 bases, with 11 bases between the two germline ends. This CDR3 reads CASSLVLDGEQFF. The CDR3 DNA follows: TGTGCCAGCAGCTTAGTTCTAGATGGGGAGCAGTTCTTC.

The sample holds a few counts of this clone. V gene TRBV2 combines with J gene TRBJ2-1; D ambiguous. Germline V gene data show CDR1 as SNHLY and CDR2 as FYNNEI. The CDR3 totals 15 residues. Trimming removed 6 bases from V and 3 bases from J, with 15 bases in between. The CDR3 region has the DNA TGTGCCAGCAGCACCCAGACATGGATCTACAATGAGCAGTTCTTC. Protein product: CASSTQTWIYNEQFF.

CDR3 sequence (DNA): TGTGCCAGCAGCCCTAAAGGACGCAGGGGGATCAATTATAATGAAAAACTGTTTTTT. Amino acids: CASSPKGRRGINYNEKLFF. The chain joins TRBV3-1 (or the pseudogene TRBV3-2) to TRBJ1-4, with 7 nucleotides matching TRBD1. In germline, CDR1 is LGHDT, CDR2 YNNKEL (reference sequence). Trimming at V came to 4 bases and at J to 4 bases, leaving 18 bases not matched to a gene. The CDR3 contains 19 residues.

This chain joins TRBV2 and TRBJ1-5, with 9 nucleotides matching TRBD1. V gave up 6 bases and J gave up 4 bases; unmatched junction bases: 13. CDR3 size: 17 residues. The germline V gene encodes CDR1 SNHLY and CDR2 FYNNEI. CDR3 residues: CASSPGQGWAINQPQHF. The CDR3 DNA follows: TGTGCCAGCAGCCCGGGACAGGGATGGGCCATAAATCAGCCCCAGCATTTT.

Sample share makes this clone medium-sized. The J gene is TRBJ2-3, the V gene TRBV9; TRBD2 agrees at 10 bases. The CDR3 sequence is 15 residues long. Looked up from germline, CDR1 is SGDLS and CDR2 is YYNGEE. The ends lost 1 base at V and 6 bases at J; junction bases unmatched: 5. For the CDR3, the DNA is TGTGCCAGCAGCGTACAGCGGGGGGGCATCGATACGCAGTATTTT. Amino acid sequence: CASSVQRGGIDTQYF.

The chain couples TRBV18 to TRBJ2-7; D possibly uses TRBD1 or TRBD2 (5 bases each). V lost 3 bases to trimming and J lost 1 base, with 19 bases between them. The CDR3 consists of 17 residues. Germline V gives CDR1 KGHSH, CDR2 LQKENI. The CDR3 spells CASSPWGSGDGSYEQYF. DNA of the CDR3: TGTGCCAGCTCACCGTGGGGGTCGGGTGACGGGTCCTACGAGCAGTACTTC.

V is TRBV25-1 and J is TRBJ2-5; the match to TRBD2 covers 8 bases. This CDR3 spans 14 amino acids. Trimming cost V 2 bases and J 1 base; bases outside gene matches: 0. CDR1 is MGHDK, CDR2 SYGVNS, per germline. The CDR3 sequence is CASSEGLAQETQYF. CDR3 DNA: TGTGCCAGCAGTGAAGGACTAGCCCAAGAGACCCAGTACTTC.

CDR3 sequence (DNA): TGTGCCACCCGGGGACCCCTTGGCGAGCAGTACTTC. Its translation is CATRGPLGEQYF. The chain carries TRBV12-3 or TRBV12-4 and TRBJ2-7, with D perhaps given as TRBD1 or TRBD2 (5 bases each). V lost 10 bases to trimming and J lost 6 bases, with 16 bases between them. The CDR3 is made up of 12 amino acids.

J is TRBJ2-7 and V is TRBV7-2, with D perhaps matching TRBD2 (6 bases). Per germline, CDR1 SGHTA and CDR2 FQGNSA. Deletions cut 5 bases from V and 7 bases from J, with 18 bases between. The CDR3 totals 14 residues. The CDR3 region is CASSPRRAFREQYF. The CDR3 DNA is TGTGCCAGCAGCCCAAGGAGGGCCTTCCGGGAGCAGTACTTC. The full variable domain, rest sourced from reference TRBV7-2 and TRBJ2-7, is GAGVSQSPSNKVTEKGKDVELRCDPISGHTALYWYRQSLGQGLEFLIYFQGNSAPDKSGLPSDRFSAERTGGSVSTLTIQRTQQEDSAVYLCASSPRRAFREQYFGPGTRLTVT.

The chain is built from TRBV2 and TRBJ2-7; possible D gene TRBD1, 6 bases. V was pared by 3 bases and J by 3 bases, with 15 bases between. The CDR3 length is 15 residues. Germline CDR1 SNHLY, CDR2 FYNNEI. The CDR3 is CASSDQGPAGYEQYF. The CDR3, as DNA: TGTGCCAGCAGTGACCAGGGGCCCGCAGGCTACGAGCAGTACTTC.